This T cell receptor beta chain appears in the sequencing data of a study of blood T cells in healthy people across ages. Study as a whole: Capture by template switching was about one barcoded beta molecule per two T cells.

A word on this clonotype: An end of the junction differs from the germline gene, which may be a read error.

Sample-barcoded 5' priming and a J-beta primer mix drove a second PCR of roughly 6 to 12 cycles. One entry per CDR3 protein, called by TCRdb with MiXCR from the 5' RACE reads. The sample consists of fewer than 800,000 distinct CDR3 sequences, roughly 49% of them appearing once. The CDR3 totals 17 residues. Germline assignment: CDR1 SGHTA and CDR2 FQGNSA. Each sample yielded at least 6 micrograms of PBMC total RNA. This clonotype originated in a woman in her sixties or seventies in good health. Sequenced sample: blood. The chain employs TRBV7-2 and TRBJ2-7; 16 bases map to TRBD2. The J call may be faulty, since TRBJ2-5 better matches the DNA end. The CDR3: CASSFTGGLAGGGTQYF. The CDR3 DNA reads TGTGCCAGTAGCTTCACTGGGGGACTAGCGGGAGGGGGGACCCAGTACTTC.